The 23 T cell receptor beta chains reported below all come from one sample, sequenced in a study of shared clonotypes between healthy human individuals. Sequenced by immunoSEQ multiplex PCR; TCRdb stores in-frame clones only, minus some. The table lists nearly 2 million clones, over 85% of them singletons. The naive CD8 fraction comprised CD45RO-negative cells positively selected for CCR7 and excluded terminally differentiated effector memory CD45RA+ cells. The sequenced material came from naive CD8+ T cells sorted from blood. These receptors all stem from a young man in good health.

The rearrangement joins TRBV2 to TRBJ2-6, with D possibly being TRBD2 (5 bases). The CDR3 sequence is 19 residues long. Germline V gene sequence: CDR1 SNHLY, CDR2 FYNNEI. V lost 2 bases, J lost 0 bases, and 17 bases lay in between. The DNA for the CDR3 is TGTGCCAGCAGTGAAAGGTGGGAGCAGATAAGCTCTGGGGCCAACGTCCTGACTTTC. This gives the protein CASSERWEQISSGANVLTF.

The J gene is TRBJ1-1, the V gene TRBV9, with D hard to call. Germline lookup yields CDR1 SGDLS and CDR2 YYNGEE. The CDR3 sequence is 14 residues long. V shed 3 bases and J shed 2 bases, with 11 bases lying between them. This CDR3 reads CASSGSTRNTEAFF. The CDR3 nucleotides read TGTGCCAGCAGCGGTAGTACCCGTAACACTGAAGCTTTCTTT.

The chain has TRBV9 and TRBJ2-7; D possibly matches TRBD1 or TRBD2 (5 bases each). CDR1 SGDLS and CDR2 YYNGEE come from the germline V gene. The CDR3 is 15 amino acids. V lost 3 bases and J 2 bases, leaving 15 bases between the germline ends. This CDR3 is CASSEDPGRTYEQYF. CDR3 sequence (DNA): TGTGCCAGCAGCGAGGACCCGGGACGAACCTACGAGCAGTACTTC. The whole variable domain, remainder taken from reference TRBV9 and TRBJ2-7, is DSGVTQTPKHLITATGQRVTLRCSPRSGDLSVYWYQQSLDQGLQFLIQYYNGEERAKGNILERFSAQQFPDLHSELNLSSLELGDSALYFCASSEDPGRTYEQYFGPGTRLTVT.

About this clone: Other DNA sequences in the same sample also yield this CDR3. The chain joins TRBV7-9 to TRBJ1-1, with D uncertain. This CDR3 comprises 12 residues. The germline CDR1 and CDR2 sequences are SEHNR and FQNEAQ (reference sequence). V was cut by 1 base and J by 2 bases, with 2 bases left in between. CDR3 sequence reads: CASSLVNTEAFF. The DNA of the CDR3 is TGTGCCAGCAGCTTAGTTAACACTGAAGCTTTCTTT.

The V gene is TRBV11-1, the J gene TRBJ2-7; no clear D. The CDR3 covers 13 residues. CDR1 and CDR2 from the germline V gene are SGHAT and FQDESV (reference sequence). Trimming removed 8 bases from V and 3 bases from J, with 14 bases in between. For the CDR3, the DNA is TGTGCCAGCGGCCGGCTGGAGAGCTACGAGCAGTACTTC. It specifies CASGRLESYEQYF.

The rearrangement joins TRBV7-9 to TRBJ1-1, with a tentative D call TRBD1 (6 bases). Looked up from germline, CDR1 is SEHNR and CDR2 is FQNEAQ (reference sequence). V lost 4 bases to trimming and J lost 1 base, with 10 bases between them. The CDR3 length is 14 residues. CDR3: CASSYQTGNTEAFF. DNA for the CDR3: TGTGCCAGCAGCTATCAGACAGGGAACACTGAAGCTTTCTTT. The whole variable domain, filled in from reference TRBV7-9 and TRBJ1-1, reads DTGVSQNPRHKITKRGQNVTFRCDPISEHNRLYWYRQTLGQGPEFLTYFQNEAQLEKSRLLSDRFSAERPKGSFSTLEIQRTEQGDSAMYLCASSYQTGNTEAFFGQGTRLTVV.

V usage is TRBV6-5 and J usage is TRBJ1-2; D remains unclear. Germline V gene data show CDR1 as MNHEY and CDR2 as SVGAGI. V shed 2 bases and J shed 6 bases, with 10 bases lying between them. The CDR3 length is 13 residues. The CDR3 DNA reads as TGTGCCAGCAGTTACGGAAGGGTGCATGGCTACACCTTC. This codes for CASSYGRVHGYTF.

The chain links TRBV6-5 to TRBJ2-1; D is tentatively TRBD1 or TRBD2 (6 bases each). V lost 7 bases to trimming and J lost 2 bases, with 15 bases between them. In germline, CDR1 is MNHEY, CDR2 SVGAGI. The CDR3 covers 15 residues. The CDR3 here is CASILGGGTYNEQFF. The CDR3 coding sequence is TGTGCCAGCATCCTCGGAGGGGGGACCTACAATGAGCAGTTCTTC.

The chain couples TRBV25-1 to TRBJ2-2; D unclear. CDR1 is MGHDK, CDR2 SYGVNS, per germline. Trimming removed 9 bases at V and 7 bases at J, with 6 bases between. The CDR3 consists of 10 residues. The CDR3 spells CASYGGELFF. DNA of the CDR3: TGTGCCAGTTACGGCGGGGAGCTGTTTTTT. The entire variable domain, with the rest obtained from reference TRBV25-1 and TRBJ2-2, is as follows: EADIYQTPRYLVIGTGKKITLECSQTMGHDKMYWYQQDPGMELHLIHYSYGVNSTEKGDLSSESTVSRIRTEHFPLTLESARPSHTSQYLCASYGGELFFGEGSRLTVL.

The CDR3 spells CASSPAASYEQYF. DNA for the CDR3: TGCGCCAGCAGCCCTGCCGCCTCCTACGAGCAGTACTTC. The chain combines TRBV4-3 with TRBJ2-7; D gene ambiguous. Trimming cost V 4 bases and J 0 bases, with 7 bases left between them. The CDR3 runs 13 residues. CDR1 is LGHNA, CDR2 YSLEER, per germline.

As to this clone: The same CDR3 also results from other DNA sequences found in this sample. The chain combines TRBV5-1 with TRBJ2-1, with D uncertain. Per germline, CDR1 SGHRS and CDR2 YFSETQ. With 0 bases removed from V and 3 bases from J, the gap between germline ends came to 1 base. The CDR3 loop spans 12 amino acids. CDR3 in DNA: TGCGCCAGCAGCTTGGACTACAATGAGCAGTTCTTC. Amino acid sequence: CASSLDYNEQFF.

The sample holds a few counts of this clone. The chain carries TRBV7-9 and TRBJ1-1; no firm D call. CDR1 SEHNR and CDR2 FQNEAQ come from the germline V gene (reference sequence). This CDR3 has 13 amino acids. Trimming removed 1 base from V and 0 bases from J, with 3 bases in between. The CDR3 nucleotides read TGTGCCAGCAGCTTAGTGGTGAACACTGAAGCTTTCTTT. Protein sequence: CASSLVVNTEAFF.

This chain connects TRBV6-5 to TRBJ1-2; D gene uncertain. Germline values: CDR1 MNHEY, CDR2 SVGAGI. Trimming removed 0 bases at V and 5 bases at J, with 10 bases between. This CDR3 has 14 amino acids. CDR3 sequence reads: CASSYSKVSYGYTF. The CDR3 nucleotides are TGTGCCAGCAGTTACTCGAAAGTTTCGTATGGCTACACCTTC.

The rearrangement links TRBV6-5 to TRBJ2-7, with TRBD2 matching 12 bases. CDR1 MNHEY and CDR2 SVGAGI come from the germline V gene. Trimming took 6 bases from V and 4 from J; bases not matched to a gene: 4. The CDR3 spans 14 residues. Written as DNA, the CDR3 is TGTGCCAGCAGCAGACTAGCGGGAGAGTACGAGCAGTACTTC. Translating it yields CASSRLAGEYEQYF.

V gene TRBV7-8 combines with J gene TRBJ1-5; possibly TRBD1 for D (5 bases). The CDR3 contains 15 residues. Germline CDR1 SGHVS, CDR2 FQNEAQ. Trimming removed 1 base from V and 3 bases from J, with 10 bases in between. The DNA for the CDR3 is TGTGCCAGCAGCTTAGTAGGAGGGACCAATCAGCCCCAGCATTTT. This gives the protein CASSLVGGTNQPQHF. The complete variable domain, with remaining parts taken from reference TRBV7-8 and TRBJ1-5, reads GAGVSQSPRYKVAKRGQDVALRCDPISGHVSLFWYQQALGQGPEFLTYFQNEAQLDKSGLPSDRFFAERPEGSVSTLKIQRTQQEDSAVYLCASSLVGGTNQPQHFGDGTRLSIL.

The CDR3 sequence is CASSPSSDPYEQYF. In DNA, the CDR3 is TGTGCCAGCAGCCCTTCTAGCGACCCCTACGAGCAGTACTTC. V and J are TRBV14 and TRBJ2-7, with a tentative D call TRBD2 (6 bases). Germline V lookup: CDR1 SGHDN, CDR2 FVKESK. The CDR3 contains 14 residues. V gave up 4 bases and J gave up 2 bases, with 12 bases separating them.

The chain joins TRBV7-2 to TRBJ2-7; D might be TRBD1 (5 bases). Per the germline V gene, CDR1 is SGHTA and CDR2 is FQGNSA. CDR3 length: 13 residues. Trimming stripped 6 bases from V and 0 bases from J, with 9 bases between. CDR3 nucleotide sequence: TGTGCCAGCAGAAGGGGTTCCTCCTACGAGCAGTACTTC. As protein: CASRRGSSYEQYF. The whole variable domain, remainder taken from reference TRBV7-2 and TRBJ2-7, is GAGVSQSPSNKVTEKGKDVELRCDPISGHTALYWYRQSLGQGLEFLIYFQGNSAPDKSGLPSDRFSAERTGGSVSTLTIQRTQQEDSAVYLCASRRGSSYEQYFGPGTRLTVT.

The chain is built from TRBV30 and TRBJ2-1, with 8 bases that match TRBD2. CDR1 and CDR2 from the germline V gene are GTSNPN and SVGIG (reference sequence). V lost 4 bases to trimming and J lost 4 bases; unmatched junction nucleotides: 6. The CDR3 runs to 14 residues. Written as DNA, the CDR3 is TGTGCCTGGACGGGGGGGTCGGGTTACAATGAGCAGTTCTTC. Residues: CAWTGGSGYNEQFF.

The V gene is TRBV27, the J gene TRBJ2-7, with D possibly matching TRBD2 (6 bases). In germline, CDR1 is MNHEY, CDR2 SMNVEV (reference sequence). This CDR3 has 13 amino acids. Trimming left V 6 bases short and J 5 bases short, with 14 bases between. This chain's CDR3 is CASSNRDWDEQYF. The DNA for the CDR3 is TGTGCCAGCAGCAACCGGGACTGGGACGAGCAGTACTTC.

J is TRBJ2-7 and V is TRBV5-1, with TRBD1 matching 9 bases. CDR3 length: 13 amino acids. The germline gives CDR1 SGHRS, CDR2 YFSETQ. The ends lost 3 bases at V and 5 bases at J; junction bases unmatched: 3. The CDR3 sequence: CASSSGTGNEQYF. DNA for the CDR3: TGCGCCAGCAGCTCCGGGACAGGGAACGAGCAGTACTTC.

This clone was recorded once. The chain employs TRBV13 and TRBJ2-7; D is possibly TRBD1 (6 bases). Germline V lookup: CDR1 PRHDT, CDR2 FYEKMQ (reference sequence). Trimming removed 5 bases from V and 2 bases from J, with 13 bases in between. The CDR3 loop spans 14 amino acids. CDR3 DNA sequence: TGTGCCAGCAGCCAACACAGGGTTGCCTACGAGCAGTACTTC. It encodes CASSQHRVAYEQYF.

Details on this clone: Different DNA sequences within this sample yield the same CDR3. The chain combines TRBV29-1 with TRBJ1-1, with D tentatively TRBD1 (5 bases). The ends were cut back, 4 bases at V and 5 bases at J, with 8 bases in the middle. CDR3 length: 11 amino acids. Germline assignment: CDR1 SQVTM and CDR2 ANQGSEA. The CDR3 protein is CSVGGDTEAFF. The DNA for the CDR3 is TGCAGCGTTGGGGGGGATACTGAAGCTTTCTTT.

The rearrangement joins TRBV7-9 to TRBJ2-7; the D gene is possibly TRBD1 (6 bases). Trimming took 5 bases from V and 4 from J, leaving 21 bases between them. The CDR3 runs 16 residues. CDR1 and CDR2 from the germline V gene are SEHNR and FQNEAQ (reference sequence). The CDR3 region is CASSPTSGVQAYEQYF. The CDR3 DNA sequence: TGTGCCAGCAGCCCAACCTCAGGGGTACAGGCGTACGAGCAGTACTTC.